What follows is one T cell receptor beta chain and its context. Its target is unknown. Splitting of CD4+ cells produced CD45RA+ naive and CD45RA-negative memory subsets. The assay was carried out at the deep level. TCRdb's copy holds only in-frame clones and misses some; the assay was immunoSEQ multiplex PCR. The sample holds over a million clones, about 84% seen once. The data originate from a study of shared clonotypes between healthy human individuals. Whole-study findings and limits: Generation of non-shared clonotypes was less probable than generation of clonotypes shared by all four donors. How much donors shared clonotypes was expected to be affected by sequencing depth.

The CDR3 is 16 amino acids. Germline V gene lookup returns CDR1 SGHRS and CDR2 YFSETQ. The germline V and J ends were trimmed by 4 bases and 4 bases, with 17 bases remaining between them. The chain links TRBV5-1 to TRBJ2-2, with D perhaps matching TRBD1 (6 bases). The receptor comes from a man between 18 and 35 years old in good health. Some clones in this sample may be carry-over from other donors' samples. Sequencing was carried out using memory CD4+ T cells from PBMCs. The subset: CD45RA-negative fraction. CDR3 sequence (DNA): TGCGCCAGCAGCCCGGGACAAACGGCGGTCACCGGGGAGCTGTTTTTT. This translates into CASSPGQTAVTGELFF.